This TCR beta chain was recovered during a study of control samples from healthy donors and cancer patients. Profiled with immunoSEQ multiplex PCR; TCRdb holds only in-frame clones, not every one. The sample has approximately 150,000 clones; 75% to 95% are singletons. CDR1 and CDR2 from the germline V gene are MNHEY and SVGAGI. V lost 3 bases, J lost 1 base, and 12 bases lay in between. The CDR3 is made up of 15 amino acids. The V and J genes are TRBV6-5 and TRBJ1-1, with TRBD1 as a possible D gene (5 bases). Sequencing used blood. The TCR sequence derives from a young man in good health. The CDR3 region has the DNA TGTGCCAGCAGTTATGGGGGAAACCCGAACACTGAAGCTTTCTTT. This encodes CASSYGGNPNTEAFF.